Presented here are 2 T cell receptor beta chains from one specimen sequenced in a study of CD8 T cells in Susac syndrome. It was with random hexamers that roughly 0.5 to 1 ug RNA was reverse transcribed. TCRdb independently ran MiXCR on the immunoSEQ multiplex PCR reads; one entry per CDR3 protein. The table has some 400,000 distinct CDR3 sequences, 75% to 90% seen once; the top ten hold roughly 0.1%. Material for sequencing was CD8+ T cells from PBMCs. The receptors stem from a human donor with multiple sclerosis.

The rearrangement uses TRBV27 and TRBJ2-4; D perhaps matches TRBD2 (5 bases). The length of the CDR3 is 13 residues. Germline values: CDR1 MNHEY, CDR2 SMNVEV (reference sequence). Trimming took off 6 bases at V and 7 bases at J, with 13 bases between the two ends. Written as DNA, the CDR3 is TGTGCCAGCAGCCCGTCCGGCGGGAACATTCAGTACTTC. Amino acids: CASSPSGGNIQYF.

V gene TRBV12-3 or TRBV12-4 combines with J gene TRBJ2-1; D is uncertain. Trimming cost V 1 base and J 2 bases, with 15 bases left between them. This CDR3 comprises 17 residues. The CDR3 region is CASSLGRTSSTYNEQFF. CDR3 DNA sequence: TGTGCCAGCAGTTTAGGTCGGACCAGTAGCACCTACAATGAGCAGTTCTTC.